This T cell receptor beta chain is from a study of CD8 T cells in Susac syndrome. Looking at the study overall: Sequenced Susac syndrome patients included over 5 with active disease and about 8 who were in remission.

CDR1 and CDR2 (germline): LGHDT, YNNKEL (reference sequence). CDR3 length equals 14 residues. The germline V and J ends were trimmed by 3 bases and 4 bases, with 10 bases remaining between them. The RNA, about 0.5 to 1 ug, was put through reverse transcription using random hexamers. It was immunoSEQ multiplex PCR that amplified TCR beta CDR3 across 54 Vbeta and 13 Jbeta. TCRdb re-analysed the immunoSEQ multiplex PCR reads in MiXCR, keeping a single row per CDR3 protein. Of approximately 260,000 distinct CDR3 sequences listed, about 96% were seen once; the top ten hold less than 0.11%. The clonotype comes from a human donor with Susac syndrome. The specimen was CD4+ T cells from PBMCs. The rearrangement links TRBV3-1 to TRBJ2-1, with D maybe TRBD2 (5 bases). CDR3 sequence: CASSHSGPYNEQFF. The DNA for the CDR3 is TGTGCCAGCAGCCACAGCGGACCTTACAATGAGCAGTTCTTC.